A selection of T cell receptor beta chains follows, all from one sample in a study of blood T cells in healthy people across ages. TCRdb reprocessed the 5' RACE reads via MiXCR and lists one record per CDR3 protein. Of some 1,500,000 distinct CDR3 sequences in the sample, approximately 43% were seen once. Sequenced input: blood. These receptors all stem from a woman under 30 in good health. CDR3s leave out the opening cysteine and the closing phenylalanine or tryptophan. D genes are given only for firm matches. Expanded clones are given a class, and other clones once, few, many or no size at all.

TRBJ2-3,NA,TRBV15,NA,ATRTGTWTDTQY
TRBJ1-5,NA,TRBV10-3,NA,AISEAGANQPQH
TRBJ2-5,NA,TRBV29-1,NA,SVELVGETQY
TRBJ1-5,few,TRBV10-3,NA,AISGARDQPQH
TRBJ2-1,few,TRBV20-1,TRBD2,SAVSGSIYNEQF
TRBJ2-3,NA,TRBV27,NA,ASSFLGRADTQY
TRBJ2-5,NA,TRBV10-3,TRBD1,AISELPGGSYQETQY
TRBJ1-2,few,TRBV15,NA,ATSREAATNYGYT
TRBJ2-7,NA,TRBV5-1,NA,ASSLAGTNTYEQY
TRBJ2-2,NA,TRBV5-1,NA,ASSVQEVTGELF
TRBJ2-3,few,TRBV12-3/TRBV12-4,NA,ASSPSSGEGNTQY
TRBJ1-1,many,TRBV7-2,NA,ASSLVGGMNTEAF
TRBJ2-3,few,TRBV20-1,TRBD2,SARDRSSGTTDTQY
NA,NA,TRBV24-1,TRBD2,ATSAAGAYEQY
TRBJ2-7,few,TRBV12-3/TRBV12-4,NA,ASSSVGSATYEQY
TRBJ1-2,few,TRBV7-3,NA,ASSLLKGEGGYT
TRBJ2-3,few,TRBV15,NA,ATSSTAIWRQVPPNTQY
TRBJ2-7,NA,TRBV25-1,NA,ASSERLGVREQY
TRBJ2-5,NA,TRBV7-9,TRBD2,ASSFTSGANEQY
TRBJ2-7,few,TRBV12-5,NA,ASGYDRLGEQY
TRBJ1-6,few,TRBV20-1,NA,SARDGRNSPLH
TRBJ2-3,NA,TRBV4-3,TRBD2,ASSQGMTSGGDTQY
TRBJ2-7,once,TRBV5-1,TRBD1,ASYRDRRRSGEQY
TRBJ2-3,NA,TRBV2,TRBD2,ASRWPELAGESSTDTQY
TRBJ2-1,NA,TRBV12-3/TRBV12-4,TRBD2,ASSLASGRWGNEQF
TRBJ2-3,few,TRBV28,TRBD2,ASSFAGGGTDTQY
TRBJ2-7,NA,TRBV21-1,NA,ASSKEGGAYEQY
TRBJ1-6,few,TRBV20-1,NA,SAPRGRGVSNSPLH
TRBJ1-1,NA,TRBV29-1,NA,SVEDYGVGTEAF
TRBJ2-7,NA,TRBV7-9,TRBD2,ASSSELAGGNYEQY
TRBJ2-2,NA,TRBV19,TRBD1,ASSIRDRGDTGELF
TRBJ1-2,NA,TRBV12-3/TRBV12-4,NA,ASAIQGYGYT
TRBJ2-1,few,TRBV5-1,NA,ASSLQWDSPQF
TRBJ2-1,NA,TRBV4-2,TRBD2,ASSQAGTRKNEQF
TRBJ2-3,few,TRBV7-2,TRBD2,ASSYGLAGGPRDTQY
TRBJ2-3,NA,TRBV29-1,NA,SVVTPGTTDTQY
TRBJ2-3,few,TRBV5-1,NA,ASSRGAYTDTQY
TRBJ2-3,few,TRBV6-6,NA,ASSYWGARTDTQY
TRBJ2-3,NA,TRBV20-1,NA,SASTGFGTDTQY
TRBJ2-7,NA,TRBV4-3,TRBD1,ASSHDTGDSYEQY
TRBJ1-2,few,TRBV14,TRBD1,ASSPLLEGAGYGYT
TRBJ1-4,NA,TRBV5-1,TRBD1,ASRETGVEKLF
TRBJ1-2,NA,TRBV28,NA,ASRPAESYDGYT
TRBJ2-1,many,TRBV9,TRBD2,ASSVGGLAGLAYNEQF
TRBJ2-7,few,TRBV6-2/TRBV6-3,TRBD2,ASSQTTSGDSYEQY
TRBJ2-7,NA,TRBV5-1,NA,ASSRGRDPSYEQY
TRBJ2-3,few,TRBV28,TRBD2,ASSLSGTTGIDTQY
TRBJ2-3,few,TRBV20-1,TRBD2,SAFSGGTDTQY
TRBJ2-1,few,TRBV4-1,NA,ASSQEDISYNEQF